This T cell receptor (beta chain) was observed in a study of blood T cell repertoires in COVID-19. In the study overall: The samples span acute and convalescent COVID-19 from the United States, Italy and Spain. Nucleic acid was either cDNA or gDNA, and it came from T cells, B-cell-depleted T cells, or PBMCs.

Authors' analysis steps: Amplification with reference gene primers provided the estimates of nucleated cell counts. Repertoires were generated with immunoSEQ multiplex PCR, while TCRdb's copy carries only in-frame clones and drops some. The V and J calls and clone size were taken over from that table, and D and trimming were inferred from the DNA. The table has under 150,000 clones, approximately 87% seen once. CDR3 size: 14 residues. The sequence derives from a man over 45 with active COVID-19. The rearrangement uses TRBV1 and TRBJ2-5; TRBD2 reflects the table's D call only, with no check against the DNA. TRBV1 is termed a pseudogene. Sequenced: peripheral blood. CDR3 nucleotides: TGCACCAGCAGCCAAGAGAAGACTAGCGAGACCCAGTACTTC. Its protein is CTSSQEKTSETQYF.